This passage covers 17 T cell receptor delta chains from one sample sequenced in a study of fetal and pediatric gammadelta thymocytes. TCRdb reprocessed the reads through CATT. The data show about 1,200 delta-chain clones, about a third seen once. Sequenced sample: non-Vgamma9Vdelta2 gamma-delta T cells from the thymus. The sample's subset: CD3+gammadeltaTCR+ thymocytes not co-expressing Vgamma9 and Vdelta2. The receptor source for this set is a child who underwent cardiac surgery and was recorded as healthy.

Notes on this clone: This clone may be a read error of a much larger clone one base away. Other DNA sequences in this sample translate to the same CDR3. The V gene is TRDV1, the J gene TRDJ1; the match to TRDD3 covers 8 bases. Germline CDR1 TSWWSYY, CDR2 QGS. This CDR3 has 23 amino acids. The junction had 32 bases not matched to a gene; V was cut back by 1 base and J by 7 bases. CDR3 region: CALGEPSLCTGGLQPPSPGKLIF. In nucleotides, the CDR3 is TGTGCTCTTGGGGAACCCAGCCTTTGTACTGGGGGGCTCCAACCCCCGTCACCGGGTAAACTCATCTTT.

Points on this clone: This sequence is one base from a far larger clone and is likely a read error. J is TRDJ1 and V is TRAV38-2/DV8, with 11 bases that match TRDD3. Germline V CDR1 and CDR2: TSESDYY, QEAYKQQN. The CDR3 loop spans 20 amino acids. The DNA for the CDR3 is TGTTCTTATAGGAGCGCGTCTGCTACTGGGGGATATCAGTACACCGATAAACTCATCTTT. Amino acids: CSYRSASATGGYQYTDKLIF.

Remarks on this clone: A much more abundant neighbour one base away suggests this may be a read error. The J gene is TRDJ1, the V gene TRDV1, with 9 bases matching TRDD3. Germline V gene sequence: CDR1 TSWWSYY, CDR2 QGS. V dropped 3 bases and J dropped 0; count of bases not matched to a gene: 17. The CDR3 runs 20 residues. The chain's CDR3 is CALGETNKWGICKYTDKLIF. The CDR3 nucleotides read TGTGCTCTTGGGGAGACGAACAAGTGGGGGATATGCAAATACACCGATAAACTCATCTTT.

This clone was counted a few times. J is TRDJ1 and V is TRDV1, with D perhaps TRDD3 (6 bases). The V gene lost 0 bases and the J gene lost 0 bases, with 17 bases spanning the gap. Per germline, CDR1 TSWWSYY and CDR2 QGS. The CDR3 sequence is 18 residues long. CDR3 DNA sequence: TGTGCTCTTGGGGAACTTGGTGGCTACTCTGGGGACACCGATAAACTCATCTTT. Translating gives CALGELGGYSGDTDKLIF.

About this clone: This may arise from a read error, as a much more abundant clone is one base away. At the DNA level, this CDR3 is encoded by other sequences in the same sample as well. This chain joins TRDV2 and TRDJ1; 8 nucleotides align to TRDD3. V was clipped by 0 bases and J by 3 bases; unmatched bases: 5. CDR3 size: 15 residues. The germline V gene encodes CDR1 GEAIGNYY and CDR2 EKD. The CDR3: CACDTPLGIPDKLIF. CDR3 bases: TGTGCCTGTGACACCCCCCTGGGGATACCCGATAAACTCATCTTT.

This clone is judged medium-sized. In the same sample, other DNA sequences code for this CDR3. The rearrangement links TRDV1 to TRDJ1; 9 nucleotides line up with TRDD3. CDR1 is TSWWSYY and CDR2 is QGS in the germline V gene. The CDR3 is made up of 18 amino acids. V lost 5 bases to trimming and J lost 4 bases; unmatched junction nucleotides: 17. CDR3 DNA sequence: TGTGCTCTTGGGAACGAACATCAGAACTGGGGGAAGAACGATAAACTCATCTTT. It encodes CALGNEHQNWGKNDKLIF.

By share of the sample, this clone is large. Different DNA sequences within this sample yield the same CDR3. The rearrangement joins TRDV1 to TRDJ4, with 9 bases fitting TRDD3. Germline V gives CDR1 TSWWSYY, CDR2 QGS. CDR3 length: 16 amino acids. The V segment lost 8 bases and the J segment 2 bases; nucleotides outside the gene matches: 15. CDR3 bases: TGTGCTCTTAATAGGGACTGTACTGGGGGACCTAGACCCCTGATCTTT. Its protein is CALNRDCTGGPRPLIF.

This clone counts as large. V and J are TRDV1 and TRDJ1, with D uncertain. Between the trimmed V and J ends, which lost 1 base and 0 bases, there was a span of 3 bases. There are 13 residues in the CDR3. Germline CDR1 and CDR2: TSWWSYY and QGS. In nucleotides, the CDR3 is TGTGCTCTTGGGGAACAGTACACCGATAAACTCATCTTT. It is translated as CALGEQYTDKLIF.

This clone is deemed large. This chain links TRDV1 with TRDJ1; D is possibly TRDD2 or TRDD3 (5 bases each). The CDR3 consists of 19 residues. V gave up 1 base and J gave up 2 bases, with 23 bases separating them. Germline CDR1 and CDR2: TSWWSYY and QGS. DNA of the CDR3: TGTGCTCTTGGGGAACCCTTCGCCCTCTTAGGGGAGGAAACCGATAAACTCATCTTT. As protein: CALGEPFALLGEETDKLIF.

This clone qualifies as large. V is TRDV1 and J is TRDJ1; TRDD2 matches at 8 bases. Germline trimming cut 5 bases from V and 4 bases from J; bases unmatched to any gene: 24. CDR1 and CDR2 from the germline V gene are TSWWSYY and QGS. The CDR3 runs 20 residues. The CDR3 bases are TGTGCTCTTGGGTCTGGCCTTCCTAAAAAGGAGGGGGAGCTCCGCGATAAACTCATCTTT. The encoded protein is CALGSGLPKKEGELRDKLIF.

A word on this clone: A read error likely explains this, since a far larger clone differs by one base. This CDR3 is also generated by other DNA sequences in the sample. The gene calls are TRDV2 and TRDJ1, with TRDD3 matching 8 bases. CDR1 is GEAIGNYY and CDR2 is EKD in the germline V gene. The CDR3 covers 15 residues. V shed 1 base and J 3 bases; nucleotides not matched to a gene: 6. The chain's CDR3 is CACDTPLGIPDKLIF. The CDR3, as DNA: TGTGCCTGTGACACGCCCCTGGGGATACCCGATAAACTCATCTTT.

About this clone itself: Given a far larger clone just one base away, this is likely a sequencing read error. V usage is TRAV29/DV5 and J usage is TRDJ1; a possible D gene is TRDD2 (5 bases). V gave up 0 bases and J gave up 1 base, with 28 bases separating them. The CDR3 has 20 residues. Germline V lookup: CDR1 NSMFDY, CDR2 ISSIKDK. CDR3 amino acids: CAASGSGVLPFERATDKLIF. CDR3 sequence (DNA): TGTGCAGCAAGCGGATCTGGAGTTCTTCCCTTTGAAAGGGCCACCGATAAACTCATCTTT.

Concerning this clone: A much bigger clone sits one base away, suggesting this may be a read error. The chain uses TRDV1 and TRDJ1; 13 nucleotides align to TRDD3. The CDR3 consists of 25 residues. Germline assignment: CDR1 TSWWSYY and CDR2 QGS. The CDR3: CALGEYFVGRLGLGDTLQYTVKLIF. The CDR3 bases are TGTGCTCTTGGGGAATATTTTGTTGGACGTCTGGGACTGGGGGATACGCTTCAGTACACCGTTAAACTCATCTTT.

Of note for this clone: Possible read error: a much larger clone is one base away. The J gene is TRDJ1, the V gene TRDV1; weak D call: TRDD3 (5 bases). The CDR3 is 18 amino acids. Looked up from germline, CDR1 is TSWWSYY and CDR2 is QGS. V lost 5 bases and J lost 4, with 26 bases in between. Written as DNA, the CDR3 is TGTGCTCTTGGGAACGAACATCAGAACTGGAGGAAGAACGATAAACTCATCTTT. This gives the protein CALGNEHQNWRKNDKLIF.

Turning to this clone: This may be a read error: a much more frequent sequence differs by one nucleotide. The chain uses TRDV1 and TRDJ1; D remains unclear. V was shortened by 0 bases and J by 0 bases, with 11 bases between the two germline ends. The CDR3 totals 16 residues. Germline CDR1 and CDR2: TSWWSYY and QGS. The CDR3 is CALGELLRQYTDKLIF. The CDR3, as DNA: TGTGCTCTTGGGGAACTTCTTAGGCAGTACACCGATAAACTCATCTTT.

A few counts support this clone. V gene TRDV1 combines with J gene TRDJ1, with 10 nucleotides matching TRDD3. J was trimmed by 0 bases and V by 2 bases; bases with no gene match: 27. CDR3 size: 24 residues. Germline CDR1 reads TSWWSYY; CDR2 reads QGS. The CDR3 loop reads CALGESIMTIPEWGDTGYTDKLIF. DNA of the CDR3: TGTGCTCTTGGGGAATCCATTATGACGATTCCTGAGTGGGGGGATACGGGGTACACCGATAAACTCATCTTT.

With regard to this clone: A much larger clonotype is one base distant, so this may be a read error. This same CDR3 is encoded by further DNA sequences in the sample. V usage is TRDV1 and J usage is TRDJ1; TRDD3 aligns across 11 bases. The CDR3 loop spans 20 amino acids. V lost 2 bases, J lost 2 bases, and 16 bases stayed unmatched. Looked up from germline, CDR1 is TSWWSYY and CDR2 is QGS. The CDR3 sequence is CALGEVLPTWDWGITDKLIF. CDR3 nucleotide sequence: TGTGCTCTTGGGGAAGTGCTCCCGACCTGGGACTGGGGGATAACCGATAAACTCATCTTT.